These T cell receptor beta chains were read from a single sample in a study of cytomegalovirus exposure and HLA in healthy donors. TCRdb keeps only in-frame clones here, not all; method: immunoSEQ multiplex PCR. Of about 170,000 clones in the sample, 75% to 80% were seen once. The sample consisted of PBMCs. These receptors were obtained from a man in his forties or fifties in good health and CMV-seropositive. Each CDR3 is given with its conserved first and last residue. D genes are given only for firm matches. The size field is filled for only some rows; it gives once, few, many or a size class.

TRBV29-1,TRBD1,TRBJ2-7,-,TGCAGCGCGAGGACAGGAGCCTACGAGCAGTACTTC,CSARTGAYEQYF
TRBV12-5,TRBD1,TRBJ2-2,-,TGTGCTAGTGGTCGAAGACAGGGTGGCCCCGGGGAGCTGTTTTTT,CASGRRQGGPGELFF
TRBV5-1,-,TRBJ2-1,-,TGCGCCAGCAGCCTACTTCCGGGACTCGACAATGAGCAGTTCTTC,CASSLLPGLDNEQFF
TRBV11-3,TRBD2,TRBJ2-1,-,TGTGCCAGCACCAGAAGGGGGACTAGCGGGAGGAATGAGCAGTTCTTC,CASTRRGTSGRNEQFF
TRBV19,-,TRBJ1-5,-,TGTGCCAGTAGTATAGCAGGGTCTAGTCCCCAGCATTTT,CASSIAGSSPQHF
TRBV5-1,TRBD1,TRBJ2-7,-,TGCGCCAGCAGCTTGCAGGGACAGGGGGCCCACGAGCAGTACTTC,CASSLQGQGAHEQYF
TRBV23-1,TRBD1,TRBJ1-5,-,TGCGCCAGCAGTCCGGGACAGGGTACTCAGCCCCAGCATTTT,CASSPGQGTQPQHF
TRBV5-1,TRBD2,TRBJ2-2,-,TGCGCCAGCAGCTCCGGGACTATCAACACCGGGGAGCTGTTTTTT,CASSSGTINTGELFF
TRBV30,TRBD2,TRBJ2-1,-,TGTGCCTGGAGTGTACGACTAGCGGGAGGAAATGAGCAGTTCTTC,CAWSVRLAGGNEQFF
TRBV7-9,TRBD2,TRBJ2-1,-,TGTGCCACCTCAGTAGCGGGAGGTTCCAATGAGCAGTTCTTC,CATSVAGGSNEQFF
TRBV6-5,-,TRBJ1-2,-,TGTGCCAGCACGGTCACCCAGGGCTTCAACTATGGCTACACCTTC,CASTVTQGFNYGYTF
TRBV5-1,-,TRBJ1-1,-,TGCGCCAGCAGCACGGCAGGGCGGACTGAAGCTTTCTTT,CASSTAGRTEAFF
TRBV29-1,-,TRBJ2-7,-,TGCAGCGTATCGGGCTCCTACGAGCAGTACTTC,CSVSGSYEQYF
TRBV11-2,-,TRBJ2-3,few,TGTGCCAGCAGCCTCCTAGCCACAGATACGCAGTATTTT,CASSLLATDTQYF
TRBV11-3,-,TRBJ2-1,few,TGTGCCAGCAGCTTAATCATCGGGGGACGGGGGCAGTTCTTC,CASSLIIGGRGQFF
TRBV21-1,-,TRBJ1-1,-,TGTGCCAGCAGCAAGGGCCCCACTGAAGCTTTCTTT,CASSKGPTEAFF
TRBV6-1,-,TRBJ2-1,-,TGTGCCGGGGCGAGGTCCAATGAGCAGTTCTTC,CAGARSNEQFF
TRBV27,-,TRBJ2-7,few,TGTGCCAGCAGTTTGACCCGGGGTCCATACGAGCAGTACTTC,CASSLTRGPYEQYF
TRBV28,TRBD1,TRBJ2-7,few,TGTGCCAGCAGTAACCCGGGACAGCCCACCTACGAGCAGTACTTC,CASSNPGQPTYEQYF
TRBV7-3,TRBD1,TRBJ2-2,-,TGTGCCAGCAGCTTAGTCGGACAGGGGAACACCGGGGAGCTGTTTTTT,CASSLVGQGNTGELFF
TRBV19,-,TRBJ1-4,-,TGTGCCAGTAGTATAGAAAAGGGGCCGGGTGGAAAACTGTTTTTT,CASSIEKGPGGKLFF
TRBV5-1,-,TRBJ2-6,once,TGCGCCAGCAGCTTGGCGGTCAGTACCCTCTCTGGGGCCAACGGCCTGACTTTC,CASSLAVSTLSGANGLTF
TRBV27,TRBD2,TRBJ2-3,few,TGTGCCAGCACCAGCCGTTTACTAGCGGGAGTCGATACGCAGTATTTT,CASTSRLLAGVDTQYF
TRBV10-3,TRBD1,TRBJ1-5,-,TGTGCCATCAGTGGGGACAGGGGGAATCAGCCCCAGCATTTT,CAISGDRGNQPQHF
TRBV6-5,TRBD2,TRBJ2-7,-,TGTGCCAGCAGCCCCGAGGGCGGGAGGGTCTACGAGCAGTACTTC,CASSPEGGRVYEQYF
TRBV18,TRBD1,TRBJ2-7,-,TGTGCCAGCTCACTTGCACAGGGGCCCCATGAGCAGTACTTC,CASSLAQGPHEQYF
TRBV5-4,-,TRBJ2-2,-,TGTGCCAGCAGCTTGGGGGGCGGACAAGACACCGGGGAGCTGTTTTTT,CASSLGGGQDTGELFF
TRBV7-8,TRBD1,TRBJ2-7,-,TGTGCCAGCAGCTTAGGAGGACAGGGAGACTCCTACGAGCAGTACTTC,CASSLGGQGDSYEQYF
TRBV29-1,TRBD2,TRBJ2-3,once,TGCAGCGTTGAGGGGGGGGTCCGCACAGATACGCAGTATTTT,CSVEGGVRTDTQYF
TRBV12-5,-,TRBJ1-5,-,TGTGCTAGTGGTCCTACAGGGTTGGGTAATCAGCCCCAGCATTTT,CASGPTGLGNQPQHF
TRBV5-1,TRBD1,TRBJ1-2,-,TGCGCCAGCAGCTTGGACCGGACAGGGGCCGGCTACACCTTC,CASSLDRTGAGYTF
TRBV28,TRBD2,TRBJ2-1,-,TGTGCCAGCAGTTTAAGTCGCGCTAGCGGGAGTGGTGAGCAGTTCTTC,CASSLSRASGSGEQFF
TRBV9,TRBD2,TRBJ2-2,-,TGTGCCAGCAGCGTAGGGACTAGCGGGAGTTCCGGGGAGCTGTTTTTT,CASSVGTSGSSGELFF
TRBV2,TRBD2,TRBJ2-3,once,TGTGCCAGCAGGGGGACTAGCGGGAAGAACACAGATACGCAGTATTTT,CASRGTSGKNTDTQYF
TRBV19,-,TRBJ2-6,-,TGTGCCAGTACCATAAGGGGGAGTGCGCTGTCTGGGGCCAACGTCCTGACTTTC,CASTIRGSALSGANVLTF